This entry lists 27 T cell receptor beta chains sequenced from one sample in a study of T-cell memory formation after mild COVID-19. Via MiXCR, TCRdb re-called the 5' RACE reads, giving one row per CDR3 protein. The sample records about half a million distinct CDR3 sequences, about 20% being singletons. Specimen: PBMCs or a T cell subset sorted from them (not recorded which). Every receptor here comes from an adult woman who had mild COVID-19 (a few samples of this study predate the infection). Cell type and time point are not known.

The sample holds a few counts of this clonotype. The chain carries TRBV9 and TRBJ1-5; TRBD1 is a possible D gene (6 bases). Germline V gives CDR1 SGDLS, CDR2 YYNGEE. This CDR3 spans 17 amino acids. V gave up 0 bases and J gave up 0 bases, with 13 bases separating them. DNA for the CDR3: TGTGCCAGCAGCGTAGCGGGACAATTCGGTAGCAATCAGCCCCAGCATTTT. It encodes CASSVAGQFGSNQPQHF.

This clonotype was observed a handful of times. The chain combines TRBV27 with TRBJ2-1; 13 nucleotides align to TRBD2. The CDR3 has 16 residues. J lost 6 bases, V lost 1 base, and 3 bases had no gene match. Germline loops: CDR1 MNHEY, CDR2 SMNVEV (reference sequence). CDR3 DNA sequence: TGTGCCAGCAGTTTATTGACTAGCGGGAGGATCAATGAGCAGTTCTTC. Encoded protein: CASSLLTSGRINEQFF.

This clonotype occurred many times. This chain connects TRBV30 to TRBJ2-5; TRBD2 agrees at 10 bases. CDR3 length: 17 residues. In germline, CDR1 is GTSNPN, CDR2 SVGIG (reference sequence). The V gene end was trimmed by 6 bases and the J gene end by 2 bases; junction bases not matched to a gene: 15. This chain's CDR3 is CACGTATKLAGQETQYF. CDR3 bases: TGTGCCTGCGGAACGGCCACAAAACTAGCGGGGCAAGAGACCCAGTACTTC. The complete variable domain, with remaining parts taken from reference TRBV30 and TRBJ2-5, reads SQTIHQWPATLVQPVGSPLSLECTVEGTSNPNLYWYRQAAGRGLQLLFYSVGIGQISSEVPQNLSASRPQDRQFILSSKKLLLSDSGFYLCACGTATKLAGQETQYFGPGTRLLVL.

This chain uses TRBV24-1 with TRBJ2-5, with D perhaps TRBD2 (6 bases). The CDR3 length is 13 residues. The V and J ends lost 9 bases and 2 bases respectively, with 12 bases between them. CDR1 is KGHDR, CDR2 SFDVKD, per germline. In DNA form, the CDR3 reads TGTGCCACCCGTGGTGGGACTCAAGAGACCCAGTACTTC. It yields the protein CATRGGTQETQYF.

The V call is TRBV5-1, the J call TRBJ2-5; 9 bases fit TRBD2. The CDR3 totals 17 residues. Germline trimming cut 0 bases from V and 3 bases from J; bases unmatched to any gene: 9. Looked up from germline, CDR1 is SGHRS and CDR2 is YFSETQ. The CDR3 DNA is TGCGCCAGCAGCTTGGGGCGGGGTAGCGGGGGAGAAGAGACCCAGTACTTC. Protein product: CASSLGRGSGGEETQYF.

In this sample, this clonotype turned up a few times. The V and J genes are TRBV7-2 and TRBJ1-2; TRBD1 agrees at 8 bases. The germline V gene has CDR1 SGHTA and CDR2 FQGNSA. The CDR3 length is 15 residues. V was clipped by 5 bases and J by 0 bases; unmatched bases: 5. CDR3 sequence: CASSIPDRANYGYTF. The CDR3 bases are TGTGCCAGCAGCATCCCGGACAGGGCTAACTATGGCTACACCTTC.

This clonotype was counted a few times. The chain recombines TRBV20-1 with TRBJ2-1; TRBD2 agrees at 10 bases. This CDR3 region has 15 residues. The V gene's germline CDR1 is DFQATT and CDR2 SNEGSKA (reference sequence). With 3 bases clipped from V and 9 bases from J, the junction kept 11 bases outside the gene matches. DNA of the CDR3: TGCAGTGCTAGGAACTTCCTAGCGGGAGTATTTGAGCAGTTCTTC. Translating it yields CSARNFLAGVFEQFF.

The rearrangement joins TRBV5-1 to TRBJ2-3; D call uncertain. V lost 0 bases and J 0 bases, leaving 17 bases between the germline ends. The CDR3 has 18 residues. The germline CDR1 and CDR2 sequences are SGHRS and YFSETQ. The DNA of the CDR3 is TGCGCCAGCAGCTTGGCCCAAGTGGCTATAACTAGCACAGATACGCAGTATTTT. It is translated as CASSLAQVAITSTDTQYF.

This clonotype was recorded a few times. This chain uses TRBV30 with TRBJ2-3; D not certain. V shed 1 base and J shed 2 bases, with 13 bases lying between them. The CDR3 is 15 amino acids. Germline-derived CDR1 and CDR2 are GTSNPN and SVGIG (reference sequence). The CDR3 DNA reads TGTGCCTGGAGTGGAGTCCCTTCAACCACAGATACGCAGTATTTT. As protein: CAWSGVPSTTDTQYF.

This clonotype has only a few counts. The chain employs TRBV9 and TRBJ1-4, with D maybe TRBD1 (5 bases). CDR3 size: 14 residues. The germline V and J ends were trimmed by 4 bases and 7 bases, with 14 bases remaining between them. CDR1 SGDLS and CDR2 YYNGEE come from the germline V gene. The CDR3 region has the DNA TGTGCCAGCAGCTCTTCGGGGGGGATTGAAAAACTGTTTTTT. This encodes CASSSSGGIEKLFF.

The chain has TRBV7-2 and TRBJ2-2, with 11 bases lining up with TRBD2. The CDR3 runs to 17 residues. The ends lost 4 bases at V and 8 bases at J; junction bases unmatched: 12. CDR1 is SGHTA and CDR2 is FQGNSA in the germline V gene. Written as DNA, the CDR3 is TGTGCCAGCAGCTCGGGACTAGCGGCCCCTCGGTGGGGGGAGCTGTTTTTT. Its translation: CASSSGLAAPRWGELFF.

The chain links TRBV7-6 to TRBJ1-1; D gene unclear. Germline V CDR1 and CDR2: SGHVS, FNYEAQ. V was trimmed by 1 base and J by 7 bases, leaving 10 bases between them. This CDR3 comprises 13 residues. CDR3 residues: CASSLDDGLEAFF. The CDR3 nucleotides read TGTGCCAGCAGCTTAGACGATGGTCTTGAAGCTTTCTTT.

This clonotype came up many times. The chain combines TRBV7-9 with TRBJ2-7; 8 nucleotides align to TRBD1. Trimming removed 3 bases from V and 2 bases from J; junction bases left unmatched: 6. CDR3 length equals 15 residues. CDR1 and CDR2 (germline): SEHNR, FQNEAQ (reference sequence). The CDR3: CASSLGTGLPYEQYF. Written as DNA, the CDR3 is TGTGCCAGCAGCTTGGGGACAGGACTCCCCTACGAGCAGTACTTC.

The chain joins TRBV5-1 to TRBJ2-7, with 7 nucleotides matching TRBD1. The germline gives CDR1 SGHRS, CDR2 YFSETQ. V lost 5 bases to trimming and J lost 3 bases; unmatched junction nucleotides: 2. The CDR3 length is 12 residues. The CDR3 bases are TGCGCCAGCAGACGGGACAGCTACGAGCAGTACTTC. Protein: CASRRDSYEQYF.

This clonotype was counted a few times. The chain combines TRBV6-5 with TRBJ1-5; perhaps TRBD1 as D (5 bases). From germline, CDR1 is MNHEY and CDR2 SVGAGI. V lost 5 bases and J 7 bases, leaving 12 bases between the germline ends. CDR3 length: 13 residues. CDR3 protein: CASSQGTAQPQHF. CDR3 nucleotide sequence: TGTGCCAGCAGTCAAGGGACGGCACAGCCCCAGCATTTT.

The genes are TRBV3-1 and TRBJ2-5; weak D call: TRBD2 (6 bases). This CDR3 is built from 15 residues. The germline V and J ends were trimmed by 0 bases and 4 bases, with 12 bases remaining between them. CDR1 and CDR2 (germline): LGHDT, YNNKEL (reference sequence). CDR3 protein: CASSQDRSRGETQYF. The DNA for the CDR3 is TGTGCCAGCAGCCAAGATAGGTCGCGGGGAGAGACCCAGTACTTC.

This clonotype has a handful of counts. The rearrangement links TRBV5-1 to TRBJ1-6; 10 bases fit TRBD1. Germline trimming cut 4 bases from V and 7 bases from J; bases unmatched to any gene: 20. The CDR3 consists of 20 residues. In germline, CDR1 is SGHRS, CDR2 YFSETQ. For the CDR3, the DNA is TGCGCCAGCAGCGGTTTTTCCGGGACAGGGGTGGCAGCAGAAAATTCACCCCTCCACTTT. This translates into CASSGFSGTGVAAENSPLHF.

The chain employs TRBV3-1 and TRBJ2-2; either TRBD1 or TRBD2 may fit D (5 bases each). The CDR3 totals 17 residues. The V end was cut by 0 bases, the J end by 1 base, with 12 bases between. The germline V gene has CDR1 LGHDT and CDR2 YNNKEL (reference sequence). The CDR3 protein is CASSQDYERGNTGELFF. CDR3 sequence (DNA): TGTGCCAGCAGCCAAGATTATGAGAGGGGGAACACCGGGGAGCTGTTTTTT. Supplemented by reference TRBV3-1 and TRBJ2-2, the full variable domain reads DTAVSQTPKYLVTQMGNDKSIKCEQNLGHDTMYWYKQDSKKFLKIMFSYNNKELIINETVPNRFSPKSPDKAHLNLHINSLELGDSAVYFCASSQDYERGNTGELFFGEGSRLTVL.

This clonotype was seen a single time. The CDR3 region has the DNA TGTGCCTGGGGACTCTGGGACACAGATACGCAGTATTTT. Residues: CAWGLWDTDTQYF. V gene TRBV30 combines with J gene TRBJ2-3, with D possibly matching TRBD2 (5 bases). Per the germline V gene, CDR1 is GTSNPN and CDR2 is SVGIG (reference sequence). The CDR3 loop spans 13 amino acids. V shed 5 bases and J shed 2 bases, with 11 bases lying between them. The variable domain in full, with the rest retrieved from reference TRBV30 and TRBJ2-3, is SQTIHQWPATLVQPVGSPLSLECTVEGTSNPNLYWYRQAAGRGLQLLFYSVGIGQISSEVPQNLSASRPQDRQFILSSKKLLLSDSGFYLCAWGLWDTDTQYFGPGTRLTVL.

CDR3 amino acids: CASSLWDRGGDGYTF. The DNA for the CDR3 is TGTGCCAGCAGCTTATGGGACAGGGGAGGGGATGGCTACACCTTC. The chain uses TRBV11-2 and TRBJ1-2; 10 bases line up with TRBD1. CDR3 size: 15 residues. The germline gives CDR1 SGHAT, CDR2 FQNNGV. Unmatched junction bases numbered 6, after V lost 2 bases and J lost 6 bases.

A few counts support this clonotype. V is TRBV9 and J is TRBJ1-2; D remains unclear. Looked up from germline, CDR1 is SGDLS and CDR2 is YYNGEE. The CDR3 length is 12 residues. The V gene lost 0 bases and the J gene lost 4 bases, with 4 bases spanning the gap. The CDR3 region has the DNA TGTGCCAGCAGCGTAGGTCCCTATGGCTACACCTTC. Translation gives CASSVGPYGYTF.

V and J are TRBV7-2 and TRBJ1-2; unclear D gene. CDR1 SGHTA and CDR2 FQGNSA come from the germline V gene. The V gene lost 2 bases and the J gene lost 3 bases, with 10 bases spanning the gap. This CDR3 is built from 14 residues. The CDR3 region has the DNA TGTGCCAGCAGCTTATCATACGGGGACTATGGCTACACCTTC. It codes for CASSLSYGDYGYTF.

This clonotype was recorded a few times. The rearrangement links TRBV15 to TRBJ2-7; TRBD1 matches 8 bases. V was pared by 3 bases and J by 6 bases, with 4 bases of the junction left unmatched. Germline CDR1 reads LNHNV; CDR2 reads YYDKDF (reference sequence). The CDR3 totals 13 residues. The CDR3 loop is CATSRQGASEQYF. The CDR3 DNA is TGTGCCACCAGCAGGCAGGGGGCTAGCGAGCAGTACTTC.

This clonotype was recorded a few times. This chain connects TRBV7-9 to TRBJ1-1; no firm D call. V dropped 4 bases and J dropped 0 bases, with 9 bases sitting between them. CDR1 is SEHNR and CDR2 is FQNEAQ in the germline V gene (reference sequence). There are 14 residues in the CDR3. The CDR3 region has the DNA TGTGCCAGCAGCTCCTCGATTCTGAACACTGAAGCTTTCTTT. It specifies CASSSSILNTEAFF.

This chain connects TRBV20-1 to TRBJ2-1, with TRBD1 matching over 9 bases. CDR1 is DFQATT, CDR2 SNEGSKA, per germline (reference sequence). The CDR3 length is 15 residues. J lost 8 bases, V lost 3 bases, and 11 bases had no gene match. The CDR3 DNA follows: TGCAGTGCTAGTTATACAGGGGGCTACTTCGATGAGCAGTTCTTC. Translated, it gives CSASYTGGYFDEQFF.

The gene calls are TRBV12-3 or TRBV12-4 and TRBJ2-3; tentative D call: TRBD2 (7 bases). V lost 2 bases, J lost 4 bases, and 19 bases lay in between. This CDR3 comprises 17 residues. This CDR3 is CASSLFLGGGAPDTQYF. CDR3 DNA: TGTGCCAGCAGTTTATTCCTGGGAGGGGGGGCCCCAGATACGCAGTATTTT.

V usage is TRBV3-1 and J usage is TRBJ1-1, with D perhaps matching TRBD1 (5 bases). Germline lookup yields CDR1 LGHDT and CDR2 YNNKEL (reference sequence). The V and J ends lost 0 bases and 1 base respectively, with 9 bases between them. This CDR3 comprises 15 residues. For the CDR3, the DNA is TGTGCCAGCAGCCAAGAGGGGACGGAGAACACTGAAGCTTTCTTT. Its protein product is CASSQEGTENTEAFF.